This TCR beta chain came from a study of CD8 T cells in ankylosing spondylitis. Notes on the study in general: What seemed typical of ankylosing spondylitis blood was a TCR beta motif built from roughly eight highly homologous variants.

Regarding this clonotype: Antigen: not known.

TCRdb recomputed calls from the 5' RACE reads with MiXCR, one row per CDR3 protein. This sample has 700,000 to 850,000 distinct CDR3 sequences, with approximately 12% found just once. Germline V CDR1 and CDR2: DFQATT, SNEGSKA (reference sequence). This CDR3 region has 13 residues. V lost 5 bases to trimming and J lost 4 bases, with 14 bases between them. This chain uses TRBV20-1 with TRBJ2-5; D tentatively fits TRBD1 or TRBD2 (5 bases each). Sequenced input: blood, either unsorted or a sorted T cell fraction (not recorded which). This receptor was identified in a male donor with ankylosing spondylitis. DNA for the CDR3: TGCAGTGCTTTTGCCCGGGGACGAGAGACCCAGTACTTC. Its protein is CSAFARGRETQYF.